This T cell receptor beta chain was documented in a study of monozygotic twins with inflammatory bowel disease (dated 2019 in TCRdb). Regarding the complete study: The complete study included roughly 30 monozygotic twin pairs: 19 IBD-discordant Danish pairs and nine German pairs, of which four were IBD-concordant and five were IBD-discordant. Within discordant pairs, disease-associated traits were sought mainly by comparing IBD patients with their genetically identical healthy co-twins. Each individual had, on average, about 151 000 unique TCRalpha sequences and 181 000 unique TCRbeta sequences available for analysis.

The germline V gene (reference sequence) yields DFQATT for CDR1 and SNEGSKA for CDR2. Reading from cysteine to phenylalanine, the CDR3 counts 14 amino acids. DNA for this receptor is not on file. Receptors were amplified or captured by 5' RACE. For each TCR library, approximately 3.5 ug of total RNA was used. For each sample, cDNA was synthesized in eight separate reactions using SMARTScribe reverse transcriptase. During cDNA synthesis, template switching was used to introduce unique molecular identifiers that contained a 6-nucleotide sample barcode. TCRalpha and TCRbeta cDNA was amplified in two nested PCRs of around 15 and 9 cycles, and bead purification was carried out after each PCR. Before amplification, the cDNA was both treated with uracil DNA-glycosylase and purified with the QIAquick PCR purification kit. The second PCR added Illumina TruSeq-compatible adapters along with sample-specific barcodes. TapeStation and Qubit were used to check library quality and concentration, and 5 ng of each library was pooled. Sequencing of the pooled libraries was done on an Illumina HiSeq2500 single-index Rapid Run using custom sequencing primers and 2 x 100 bp reads. The published analysis was carried out like this. MiGEC version 1.2.6 was used for UMI-based consensus assembly, which corrected PCR and sequencing errors. MiXCR version 2.1.1 was used to carry out V(D)J alignment, clonotype assembly and CDR3 extraction. Gene usage, clonotype sharing and MAIT/NKT TCR abundance were normalised by analysing the top 1000, 10 000 and 20 000 clonotypes per sample. Diversity was computed as the inverse Simpson index with the vegan R package after downsampling to 27 000 UMIs. Paired Mann-Whitney U tests were applied to discordant twin pairs, and Benjamini-Hochberg correction was used for multiple testing. After the reads were reprocessed by TCRdb, one entry was made per CDR3 protein sequence, with no DNA. It is TCRdb's table, rather than the study itself, that gives the V and J calls and clone size. This sample's listing comprises around 410,000 distinct CDR3 sequences. The leading ten clones occupy approximately 2.3% of the sample.

Regarding this clonotype: There is no known antigen for this receptor.

From each donor, an approximately 2.5 ml peripheral blood sample was collected into PAXgene tubes and stored at -80 degrees C. Without any T cell sorting, total RNA was extracted from whole blood using the PAXgene blood miRNA kit on an automated QIAcube. Peripheral blood from monozygotic twin pairs, either concordant or discordant for inflammatory bowel disease, underwent deep TCRalpha and TCRbeta repertoire profiling that used unique molecular barcoding. Smoking habits were recorded for all twin pairs, and each individual was classified as a current, former or never smoker. What the authors observed across the whole study: Concordant and discordant twins showed no difference in repertoire similarity, possibly because of limited statistical power. No single strong signal or clonotype linked to IBD turned up in the results, so the idea that one exists was not supported. Distinction between different T cell subtypes could not be achieved in the analysis. Compared with healthy twins, IBD patients shared fewer clonotypes with other individuals, and the difference was most pronounced in patients with signs of disease activity. Because patients received different immunosuppressive treatments, the repertoires may have picked up extra background noise and variability between individuals. IBD patients had lower TCRbeta repertoire diversity, measured by the inverse Simpson index, than their healthy co-twins.

The rearranged chain carries TRBV20-1 and TRBJ2-7; the D call from TCRdb, TRBD2, cannot be confirmed without DNA. Input material: blood. The clonotype comes from a human donor with ulcerative colitis or Crohn's disease, or a healthy co-twin of an affected twin (not recorded which). The CDR3 protein sequence reads: CSAIISGSTYEQYF.